This TCR beta chain appears in the sequencing data of a study of blood T cell repertoires in COVID-19. About the study: The United States, Italy and Spain provided the acute and convalescent COVID-19 samples. The analysed material was cDNA or gDNA that came from T cells, B-cell-depleted T cells, or PBMCs.

Clones were read by immunoSEQ multiplex PCR, and TCRdb kept only the in-frame ones, dropping some. Counted here are fewer than 400,000 clones, approximately 91% occurring once; the ten biggest clones make up 3.9%. Adults between about 18 and 89 years of age took part from 24 US areas. Participants in the exposed group had met a COVID-19 case in the 2 weeks before joining the study. V lost 2 bases, J lost 0 bases, and 24 bases lay in between. The length of the CDR3 is 20 residues. The specimen sequenced was PBMCs or T cells enriched from blood (not recorded which). The receptor was isolated from a woman in her 30s who had been exposed to COVID-19. This rearrangement joins TRBV5-3 to TRBJ1-3; TRBD1 might be the D (5 bases). TRBV5-3 carries the ORF label, with uncertain function. Written as DNA, the CDR3 is TGTGCCAGAAGCTTCTGTCAATTAACGCCGCAGGGCCACTCTGGAAACACCATATATTTT. Its protein product is CARSFCQLTPQGHSGNTIYF.